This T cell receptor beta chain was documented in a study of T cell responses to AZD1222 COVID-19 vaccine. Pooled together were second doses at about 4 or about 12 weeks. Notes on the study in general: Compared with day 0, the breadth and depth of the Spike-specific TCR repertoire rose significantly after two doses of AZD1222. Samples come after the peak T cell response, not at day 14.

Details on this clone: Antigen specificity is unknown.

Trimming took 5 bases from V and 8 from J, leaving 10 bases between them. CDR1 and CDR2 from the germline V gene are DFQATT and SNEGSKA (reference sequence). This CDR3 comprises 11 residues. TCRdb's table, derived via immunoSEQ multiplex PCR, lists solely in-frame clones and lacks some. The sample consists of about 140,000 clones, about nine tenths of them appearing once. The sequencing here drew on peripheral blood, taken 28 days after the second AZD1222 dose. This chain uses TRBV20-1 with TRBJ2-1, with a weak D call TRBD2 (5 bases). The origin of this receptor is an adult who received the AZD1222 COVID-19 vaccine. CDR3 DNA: TGCAGTGCTGCCCGAGCGGATGAGCAGTTCTTC. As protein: CSAARADEQFF.